Each of the 24 T cell receptor beta chains below was sequenced from the same sample in a study of blood T cell repertoires in COVID-19 (dated by TCRdb to 2019 to 2021). Library prep was done by the immunoSEQ multiplex PCR assay. This immuneACCESS table, as held by TCRdb, lists in-frame sequences with V and J called but not all clones. Of the missing ones, under half trace to an unresolved V gene in checked studies; the others have no known cause. The sample table shows tens of thousands of clones, and 89% are seen once. Of the sample, 12% is held by the ten largest clones. The sequenced material came from peripheral blood. The receptors were sampled from a man aged 65-85 years with active or convalescent COVID-19.

The V gene is TRBV6-5, the J gene TRBJ1-2; 7 bases fit TRBD1. The CDR3 totals 13 residues. In germline, CDR1 is MNHEY, CDR2 SVGAGI. The ends lost 4 bases at V and 4 bases at J; junction bases unmatched: 3. CDR3 sequence reads: CASSSQGFYGYTF. The CDR3 nucleotides read TGTGCCAGCAGTTCACAGGGGTTCTATGGCTACACCTTC.

This chain uses TRBV5-1 with TRBJ1-2; D not certain. There are 13 residues in the CDR3. V gave up 4 bases and J gave up 4 bases, with 11 bases separating them. The V gene's germline CDR1 is SGHRS and CDR2 YFSETQ. CDR3 residues: CASSPGSSYGYTF. CDR3 coding DNA: TGCGCCAGCAGCCCCGGTAGTAGCTATGGCTACACCTTC.

V usage is TRBV7-2 and J usage is TRBJ2-7, with a tentative D call TRBD1 (5 bases). Trimming took 4 bases from V and 6 from J, leaving 16 bases between them. Germline V gene lookup returns CDR1 SGHTA and CDR2 FQGNSA. The CDR3 runs to 14 residues. The CDR3, as DNA: TGTGCCAGCAGCTACGCTTGGCAGGGTGGCGAGCAGTACTTC. This gives the protein CASSYAWQGGEQYF. The variable domain in full, completed from reference TRBV7-2 and TRBJ2-7, reads GAGVSQSPSNKVTEKGKDVELRCDPISGHTALYWYRQSLGQGLEFLIYFQGNSAPDKSGLPSDRFSAERTGGSVSTLTIQRTQQEDSAVYLCASSYAWQGGEQYFGPGTRLTVT.

V and J are TRBV14 and TRBJ1-6; tentative D call: TRBD1 (5 bases). The germline CDR1 and CDR2 sequences are SGHDN and FVKESK. The CDR3 length is 17 residues. The V end was cut by 3 bases, the J end by 0 bases, with 12 bases between. The CDR3, as DNA: TGTGCCAGCAGCCATGGGGACTCTAGCTCCTATAATTCACCCCTCCACTTT. Translated: CASSHGDSSSYNSPLHF. Together with reference TRBV14 and TRBJ1-6, the CDR3 gives the full variable domain: EAGVTQFPSHSVIEKGQTVTLRCDPISGHDNLYWYRRVMGKEIKFLLHFVKESKQDESGMPNNRFLAERTGGTYSTLKVQPAELEDSGVYFCASSHGDSSSYNSPLHFGNGTRLTVT.

This sequence joins TRBV5-1 and TRBJ1-2; maybe TRBD1 (5 bases). This CDR3 is built from 18 residues. Germline values: CDR1 SGHRS, CDR2 YFSETQ. V dropped 1 base and J dropped 2 bases, with 21 bases sitting between them. CDR3 in DNA: TGCGCCAGCAGCTTGTCTTTAGCAATTGACAGAAGAAACTATGGCTACACCTTC. Its protein is CASSLSLAIDRRNYGYTF.

This sequence joins TRBV19 and TRBJ1-2; D gene uncertain. The CDR3 runs 13 residues. V shed 3 bases and J shed 3 bases, with 8 bases lying between them. Germline V gene data show CDR1 as LNHDA and CDR2 as SQIVND (reference sequence). The CDR3 DNA follows: TGTGCCAGTAGTATGTACACCCACTATGGCTACACCTTC. Translating gives CASSMYTHYGYTF.

The chain combines TRBV19 with TRBJ2-6, with D hard to call. The germline gives CDR1 LNHDA, CDR2 SQIVND (reference sequence). This CDR3 has 15 residues. V lost 3 bases, J lost 0 bases, and 6 bases lay in between. CDR3 in amino acids: CASSIPRSGANVLTF. CDR3 in DNA: TGTGCCAGTAGTATTCCTCGCTCTGGGGCCAACGTCCTGACTTTC. Full variable domain (outside the CDR3, taken from reference TRBV19 and TRBJ2-6): DGGITQSPKYLFRKEGQNVTLSCEQNLNHDAMYWYRQDPGQGLRLIYYSQIVNDFQKGDIAEGYSVSREKKESFPLTVTSAQKNPTAFYLCASSIPRSGANVLTFGAGSRLTVL.

The chain combines TRBV19 with TRBJ2-5; the D is unclear. CDR3 size: 14 residues. Trimming cost V 5 bases and J 4 bases, with 14 bases left between them. Germline V gene lookup returns CDR1 LNHDA and CDR2 SQIVND (reference sequence). The CDR3 coding sequence is TGTGCCAGTAGTTCTGACATCTATGGAGAGACCCAGTACTTC. Translating gives CASSSDIYGETQYF.

The rearrangement joins TRBV4-3 to TRBJ1-4; maybe TRBD1 (6 bases). Trimming removed 4 bases from V and 7 bases from J, with 19 bases in between. Germline V gives CDR1 LGHNA, CDR2 YSLEER. There are 16 residues in the CDR3. In DNA form, the CDR3 reads TGCGCCAGCAGCCCTCGCAGGGGCCGCTGGGGTGAAAAACTGTTTTTT. Its translation is CASSPRRGRWGEKLFF.

The V call is TRBV2, the J call TRBJ2-6, with a weak D call TRBD1 (6 bases). Germline CDR1 and CDR2: SNHLY and FYNNEI. With 7 bases removed from V and 4 bases from J, the gap between germline ends came to 11 bases. The CDR3 runs 14 residues. CDR3 nucleotide sequence: TGTGCCAGCACTTGGACAGTCGGGGCCAACGTCCTGACTTTC. As protein: CASTWTVGANVLTF.

The rearrangement links TRBV5-5 to TRBJ1-1, with a possible D match to TRBD1 (5 bases). From germline, CDR1 is SGHKS and CDR2 YYEKEE (reference sequence). The CDR3 length is 14 residues. V dropped 4 bases and J dropped 4 bases, with 14 bases sitting between them. The CDR3 is CASSRTLGGTEAFF. The DNA for the CDR3 is TGTGCCAGCAGCCGGACTTTGGGGGGCACTGAAGCTTTCTTT. Supplemented by reference TRBV5-5 and TRBJ1-1, the full variable domain reads DAGVTQSPTHLIKTRGQQVTLRCSPISGHKSVSWYQQVLGQGPQFIFQYYEKEERGRGNFPDRFSARQFPNYSSELNVNALLLGDSALYLCASSRTLGGTEAFFGQGTRLTVV.

The chain is built from TRBV28 and TRBJ1-2; 8 nucleotides agree with TRBD1. This CDR3 has 14 amino acids. V lost 6 bases and J lost 0; bases outside the gene matches: 3. Germline values: CDR1 MDHEN, CDR2 SYDVKM. CDR3 nucleotide sequence: TGTGCCAGCAGGGGGACAGGAGCTAACTATGGCTACACCTTC. Protein sequence: CASRGTGANYGYTF.

Worth noting for this clone: This sample includes further DNA sequences coding for the same CDR3. CDR3 coding DNA: TGTGCCAGCAGCGTCGGACAGGGTAACTATGGCTACACCTTC. Translating gives CASSVGQGNYGYTF. The V gene is TRBV9, the J gene TRBJ1-2; 8 bases map to TRBD1. Germline trimming cut 2 bases from V and 1 base from J; bases unmatched to any gene: 1. The CDR3 contains 14 residues. Germline CDR1 is SGDLS and CDR2 is YYNGEE.

This clone was detected once. The gene calls are TRBV19 and TRBJ1-1; no reliable D call. Trimming left V 5 bases short and J 7 bases short, with 17 bases between. The CDR3 is made up of 14 amino acids. The germline V gene has CDR1 LNHDA and CDR2 SQIVND (reference sequence). The CDR3 loop is CASSPPGFWYEAFF. The CDR3 nucleotides read TGTGCCAGTAGTCCCCCCGGGTTCTGGTATGAAGCTTTCTTT.

This clone was counted a single time. The chain recombines TRBV18 with TRBJ1-1; D possibly corresponds to TRBD1 (5 bases). Germline assignment: CDR1 KGHSH and CDR2 LQKENI. The CDR3 length is 16 residues. Trimming removed 6 bases at V and 0 bases at J, with 17 bases between. The CDR3, as DNA: TGTGCCAGCTCGCTCCTACTTCGGGGGATGAACACTGAAGCTTTCTTT. This gives the protein CASSLLLRGMNTEAFF.

The rearrangement links TRBV30 to TRBJ1-2; 7 positions match TRBD1. Germline V gene data show CDR1 as GTSNPN and CDR2 as SVGIG (reference sequence). V was clipped by 3 bases and J by 2 bases; unmatched bases: 3. This CDR3 has 13 residues. CDR3 coding DNA: TGTGCCTGGAGCCTACAGGGGAACTATGGCTACACCTTC. It codes for CAWSLQGNYGYTF.

V usage is TRBV4-3 and J usage is TRBJ1-5, with 9 positions matching TRBD1. V shed 0 bases and J 0 bases; nucleotides not matched to a gene: 9. Germline lookup yields CDR1 LGHNA and CDR2 YSLEER. The CDR3 is 19 residues long. The CDR3 reads CASSQEYRGLSGSNQPQHF. DNA for the CDR3: TGCGCCAGCAGCCAAGAATACAGGGGGCTGAGTGGTAGCAATCAGCCCCAGCATTTT.

V usage is TRBV2 and J usage is TRBJ2-7, with D possibly TRBD1 on 5 matching bases. This CDR3 is 14 amino acids long. Per the germline V gene, CDR1 is SNHLY and CDR2 is FYNNEI. V lost 3 bases, J lost 2 bases, and 11 bases lay in between. The CDR3 is CASSELWGPYEQYF. DNA of the CDR3: TGTGCCAGCAGTGAGTTGTGGGGCCCCTACGAGCAGTACTTC.

This clone was detected only once. The chain carries TRBV9 and TRBJ2-5; 12 bases agree with TRBD2. Germline V gives CDR1 SGDLS, CDR2 YYNGEE. This CDR3 is built from 16 residues. Trimming removed 3 bases from V and 4 bases from J; junction bases left unmatched: 7. The DNA of the CDR3 is TGTGCCAGCAGCGCCCTAGCGGGGGGGCTAGGAGAGACCCAGTACTTC. Amino acid sequence: CASSALAGGLGETQYF. Combining the CDR3 with reference TRBV9 and TRBJ2-5 gives the whole variable domain DSGVTQTPKHLITATGQRVTLRCSPRSGDLSVYWYQQSLDQGLQFLIQYYNGEERAKGNILERFSAQQFPDLHSELNLSSLELGDSALYFCASSALAGGLGETQYFGPGTRLLVL.

This rearrangement joins TRBV11-2 to TRBJ2-5, with 10 bases aligning to TRBD2. Germline CDR1 reads SGHAT; CDR2 reads FQNNGV. V gave up 1 base and J gave up 5 bases; unmatched junction bases: 7. The CDR3 length is 16 residues. Here the CDR3 reads CASSLAPAGGLETQYF. The CDR3 DNA is TGTGCCAGCAGCTTAGCCCCAGCGGGGGGGTTGGAGACCCAGTACTTC.

CDR3 sequence reads: CASSLRVAGLSNQPQHF. CDR3 in DNA: TGTGCCAGCAGCTTAAGGGTCGCGGGCTTGAGCAATCAGCCCCAGCATTTT. This sequence joins TRBV13 and TRBJ1-5, with D hard to call. Germline V gives CDR1 PRHDT, CDR2 FYEKMQ (reference sequence). This CDR3 has 17 residues. V lost 2 bases to trimming and J lost 1 base, with 15 bases between them.

CDR3 nucleotide sequence: TGTGCCAGCTTCGCCGGCAGGGTTAGTTATGGCTACACCTTC. Amino acid sequence: CASFAGRVSYGYTF. The chain employs TRBV5-6 and TRBJ1-2; a possible D gene is TRBD1 (5 bases). Germline values: CDR1 SGHDT, CDR2 YYEEEE. Trimming left V 7 bases short and J 5 bases short, with 18 bases between. This CDR3 is built from 14 residues. Full variable domain (rest looked up from reference TRBV5-6 and TRBJ1-2): DAGVTQSPTHLIKTRGQQVTLRCSPKSGHDTVSWYQQALGQGPQFIFQYYEEEERQRGNFPDRFSGHQFPNYSSELNVNALLLGDSALYLCASFAGRVSYGYTFGSGTRLTVV.

The gene calls are TRBV29-1 and TRBJ2-2; 8 bases are a match to TRBD2. The CDR3 totals 15 residues. The V and J ends lost 4 bases and 4 bases, in that order; junction bases with no gene match: 8. CDR1 and CDR2 from the germline V gene are SQVTM and ANQGSEA. CDR3 region: CSVVRRGDRTGELFF. In nucleotides, the CDR3 is TGCAGCGTTGTCCGGCGGGGGGACCGCACCGGGGAGCTGTTTTTT.

This clone was counted a few times. This chain joins TRBV14 and TRBJ2-7, with a tentative D call TRBD2 (5 bases). The CDR3 extends over 15 amino acids. Trimming cost V 3 bases and J 1 base, with 13 bases left between them. Germline assignment: CDR1 SGHDN and CDR2 FVKESK. This CDR3 is CASSHGGRGSYEQYF. The CDR3 DNA reads as TGTGCCAGCAGCCACGGAGGACGTGGGTCCTACGAGCAGTACTTC.